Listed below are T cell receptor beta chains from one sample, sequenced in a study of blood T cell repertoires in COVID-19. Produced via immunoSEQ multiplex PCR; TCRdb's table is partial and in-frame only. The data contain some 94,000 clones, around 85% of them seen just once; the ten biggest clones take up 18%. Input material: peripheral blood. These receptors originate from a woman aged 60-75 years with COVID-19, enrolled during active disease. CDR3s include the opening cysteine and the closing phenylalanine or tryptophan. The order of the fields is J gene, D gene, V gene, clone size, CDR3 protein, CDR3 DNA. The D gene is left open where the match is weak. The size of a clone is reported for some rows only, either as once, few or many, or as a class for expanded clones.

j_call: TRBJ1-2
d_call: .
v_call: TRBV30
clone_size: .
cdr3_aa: CAWGHSNYGYTF
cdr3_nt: TGTGCCTGGGGACACTCTAACTATGGCTACACCTTC

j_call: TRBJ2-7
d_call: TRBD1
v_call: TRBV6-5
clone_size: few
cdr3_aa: CASSFDRGEREQYF
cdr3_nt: TGTGCCAGCAGCTTCGACAGGGGAGAGAGGGAGCAGTACTTC

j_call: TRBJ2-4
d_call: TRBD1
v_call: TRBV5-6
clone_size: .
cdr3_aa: CASSLPQGGWAKNIQYF
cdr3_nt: TGTGCCAGCAGCTTGCCACAAGGGGGCTGGGCCAAAAACATTCAGTACTTC

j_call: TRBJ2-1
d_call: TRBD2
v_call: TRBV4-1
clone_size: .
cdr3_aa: CASSQVNPGLAGHNEQFF
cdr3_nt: TGCGCCAGCAGCCAAGTTAATCCGGGACTAGCGGGTCACAATGAGCAGTTCTTC

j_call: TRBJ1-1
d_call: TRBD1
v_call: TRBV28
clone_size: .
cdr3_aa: CASSRTGGQYTEAFF
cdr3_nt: TGTGCCAGCAGCCGGACAGGGGGGCAGTACACTGAAGCTTTCTTT

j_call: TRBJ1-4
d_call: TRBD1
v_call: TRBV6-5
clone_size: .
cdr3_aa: CASRGQSFEKLFF
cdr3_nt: TGTGCCAGCAGGGGACAGAGCTTCGAAAAACTGTTTTTT

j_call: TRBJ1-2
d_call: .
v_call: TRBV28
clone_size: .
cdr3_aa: CASSLGAYGYTF
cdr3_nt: TGTGCCAGCAGTCTGGGGGCATATGGCTACACCTTC

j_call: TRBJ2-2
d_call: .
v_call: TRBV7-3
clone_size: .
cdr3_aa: CASSQGVADTGELFF
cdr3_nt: TGTGCCAGCAGCCAAGGGGTCGCGGACACCGGGGAGCTGTTTTTT

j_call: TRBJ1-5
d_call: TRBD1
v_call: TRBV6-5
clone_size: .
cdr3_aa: CASSSGQGEQPQHF
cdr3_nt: TGTGCCAGCAGCTCCGGACAGGGTGAACAGCCCCAGCATTTT

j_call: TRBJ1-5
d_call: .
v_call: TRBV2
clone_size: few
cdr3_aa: CASSDRVRDQPQHF
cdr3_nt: TGTGCCAGCAGTGACCGGGTGAGGGATCAGCCCCAGCATTTT

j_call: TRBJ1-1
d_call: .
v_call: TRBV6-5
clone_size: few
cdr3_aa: CASSTQGIDTEAFF
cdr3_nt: TGTGCCAGCAGTACGCAGGGTATCGACACTGAAGCTTTCTTT

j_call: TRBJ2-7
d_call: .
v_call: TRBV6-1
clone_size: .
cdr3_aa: CASSQTSLADGKYF
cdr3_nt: TGTGCCAGCAGTCAAACCTCCCTGGCAGACGGGAAGTACTTC

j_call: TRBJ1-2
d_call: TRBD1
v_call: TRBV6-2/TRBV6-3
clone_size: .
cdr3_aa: CASSLRQGTGYTF
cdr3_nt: TGTGCCAGCAGTTTGCGACAGGGGACTGGCTACACCTTC

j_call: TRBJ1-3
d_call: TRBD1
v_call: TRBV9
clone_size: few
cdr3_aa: CASSVGQGEISGNTIYF
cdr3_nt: TGTGCCAGCAGCGTAGGACAGGGGGAGATCTCTGGAAACACCATATATTTT

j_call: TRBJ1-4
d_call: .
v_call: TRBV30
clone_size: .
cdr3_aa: CAWTSQGDGEKLFF
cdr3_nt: TGTGCCTGGACCAGTCAAGGAGACGGGGAAAAACTGTTTTTT

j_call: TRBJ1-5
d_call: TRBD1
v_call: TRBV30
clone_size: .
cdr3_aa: CAWNHPSDREGGFNQPQHF
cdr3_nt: TGTGCCTGGAACCACCCTTCGGACAGGGAGGGGGGTTTTAATCAGCCCCAGCATTTT

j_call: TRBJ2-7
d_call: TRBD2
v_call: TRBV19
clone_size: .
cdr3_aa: CASSMVGGNYEQYF
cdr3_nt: TGTGCCAGTAGTATGGTCGGGGGGAACTACGAGCAGTACTTC

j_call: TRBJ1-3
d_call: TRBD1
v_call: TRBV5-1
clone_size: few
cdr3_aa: CASSSRPGQGTGNTIYF
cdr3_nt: TGCGCCAGCAGCTCGAGACCGGGACAGGGAACTGGAAACACCATATATTTT

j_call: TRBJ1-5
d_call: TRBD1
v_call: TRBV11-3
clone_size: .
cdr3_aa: CASSLETGRQPQHF
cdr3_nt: TGTGCCAGCAGCTTAGAGACAGGGAGGCAGCCCCAGCATTTT

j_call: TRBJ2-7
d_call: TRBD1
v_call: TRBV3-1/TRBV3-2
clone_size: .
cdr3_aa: CASSQQVPGQGIAGHEQYF
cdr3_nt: TGTGCCAGCAGCCAACAAGTCCCGGGACAGGGGATCGCGGGACACGAGCAGTACTTC

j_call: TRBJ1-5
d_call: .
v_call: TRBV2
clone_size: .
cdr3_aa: CASVVQPQHF
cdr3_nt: TGTGCCAGCGTCGTGCAGCCCCAGCATTTT

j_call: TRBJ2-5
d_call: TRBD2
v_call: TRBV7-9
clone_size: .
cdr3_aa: CASSSGGARETQYF
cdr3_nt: TGTGCCAGCAGCTCCGGGGGGGCCCGAGAGACCCAGTACTTC

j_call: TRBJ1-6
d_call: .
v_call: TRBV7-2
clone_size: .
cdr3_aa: CASSLGWGRTRLALHF
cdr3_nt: TGTGCCAGCAGCTTAGGGTGGGGCCGGACAAGGTTGGCCCTCCACTTT

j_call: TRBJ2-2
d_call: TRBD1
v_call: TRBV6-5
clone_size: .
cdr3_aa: CASSYRDSYTGELFF
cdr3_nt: TGTGCCAGCAGTTACCGGGACAGCTACACCGGGGAGCTGTTTTTT

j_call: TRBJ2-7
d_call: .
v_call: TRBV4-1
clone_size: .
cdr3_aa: CASSQGSGYEQYF
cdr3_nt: TGCGCCAGCAGCCAAGGTAGCGGATACGAGCAGTACTTC

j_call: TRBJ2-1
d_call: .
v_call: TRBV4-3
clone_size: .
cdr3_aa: CASSQDWANEQFF
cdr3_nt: TGCGCCAGCAGCCAAGATTGGGCCAATGAGCAGTTCTTC

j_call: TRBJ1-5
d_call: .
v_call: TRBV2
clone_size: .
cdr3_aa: CASSESQLGNQPQHF
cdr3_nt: TGTGCCAGCAGTGAATCACAGTTAGGCAATCAGCCCCAGCATTTT

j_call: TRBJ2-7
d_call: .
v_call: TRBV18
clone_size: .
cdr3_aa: CASSPGPTGLNYEQYF
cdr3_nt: TGTGCCAGCTCACCAGGCCCAACAGGGCTTAACTACGAGCAGTACTTC

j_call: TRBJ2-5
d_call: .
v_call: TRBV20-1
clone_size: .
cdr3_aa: CSANQRETQYF
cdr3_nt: TGCAGTGCTAATCAGAGGGAGACCCAGTACTTC

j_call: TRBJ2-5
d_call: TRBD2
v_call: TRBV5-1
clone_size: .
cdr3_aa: CAGRLAGQETQYF
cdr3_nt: TGCGCCGGAAGACTAGCGGGACAAGAGACCCAGTACTTC

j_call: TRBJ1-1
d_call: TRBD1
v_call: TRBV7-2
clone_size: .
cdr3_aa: CASSWGTGGRWSYTEAFF
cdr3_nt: TGTGCCAGCAGCTGGGGGACAGGGGGCAGGTGGAGTTACACTGAAGCTTTCTTT

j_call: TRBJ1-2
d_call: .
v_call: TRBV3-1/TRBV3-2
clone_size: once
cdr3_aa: CASSQVSPSSYTF
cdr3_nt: TGTGCCAGCAGCCAAGTCTCGCCGAGCAGCTACACCTTC

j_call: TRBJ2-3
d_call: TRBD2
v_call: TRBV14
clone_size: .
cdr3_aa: CASSLRERGVPDTQYF
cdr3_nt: TGTGCCAGCAGCCTGAGGGAGCGGGGGGTCCCAGATACGCAGTATTTT

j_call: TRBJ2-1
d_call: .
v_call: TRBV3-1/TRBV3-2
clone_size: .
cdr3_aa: CASSQDLGTYNEQFF
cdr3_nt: TGTGCCAGCAGCCAAGATCTCGGGACCTACAATGAGCAGTTCTTC

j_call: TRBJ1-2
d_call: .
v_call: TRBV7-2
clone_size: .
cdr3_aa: CASSLSRGTSGYTF
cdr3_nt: TGTGCCAGCAGCTTATCCAGGGGCACCTCTGGCTACACCTTC

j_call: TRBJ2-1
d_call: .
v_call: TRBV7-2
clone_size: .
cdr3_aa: CASSASLGASYNEQFF
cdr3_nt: TGTGCCAGCAGCGCGTCCCTAGGGGCCTCCTACAATGAGCAGTTCTTC

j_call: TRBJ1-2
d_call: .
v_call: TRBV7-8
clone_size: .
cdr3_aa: CASSLGRMMANYGYTF
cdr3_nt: TGTGCCAGCAGCTTAGGGAGGATGATGGCTAACTATGGCTACACCTTC